What follows are 7 T cell receptor beta chains derived from one specimen sequenced in a study of shared clonotypes between healthy human individuals. Naive CD8 isolation took CD45RO-negative cells positively selected for CCR7 and excluded terminally differentiated effector memory CD45RA+ cells. Sequencing used immunoSEQ multiplex PCR; TCRdb keeps in-frame clones, though not all of them. The sample records about 2.1 million clones, around 95% being singletons. The material sequenced was naive CD8+ T cells from PBMCs. Receptor source: a man between 18 and 29 years old in good health. Some clones in this sample may be carry-over from other donors' samples.

The rearrangement joins TRBV29-1 to TRBJ2-7; D is possibly TRBD1 or TRBD2 (5 bases each). Germline V gives CDR1 SQVTM, CDR2 ANQGSEA. There are 14 residues in the CDR3. V was trimmed by 6 bases and J by 3 bases, leaving 18 bases between them. CDR3 DNA sequence: TGCAGCGTGACCCCCGGGACGTTTCTCTACGAGCAGTACTTC. Protein product: CSVTPGTFLYEQYF.

This rearrangement joins TRBV7-9 to TRBJ1-5; perhaps TRBD1 as D (6 bases). Trimming cost V 5 bases and J 6 bases, with 20 bases left between them. CDR1 and CDR2 from the germline V gene are SEHNR and FQNEAQ (reference sequence). The CDR3 loop spans 16 amino acids. The CDR3 coding sequence is TGTGCCAGCAGCCGCGGGGAGGGGGGGGCTGGTCAGCCCCAGCATTTT. This encodes CASSRGEGGAGQPQHF.

The chain is built from TRBV4-1 and TRBJ1-6; D possibly corresponds to TRBD1 (6 bases). The CDR3 extends over 17 amino acids. The V gene's germline CDR1 is MGHRA and CDR2 YSYEKL. V lost 4 bases and J lost 8, with 21 bases in between. The CDR3 nucleotides read TGCGCCAGCAGCCCAGTGGCAGCAGGGGCGGGGGATTCACCCCTCCACTTT. Its protein product is CASSPVAAGAGDSPLHF.

This clone was seen just once. This chain links TRBV27 with TRBJ1-2; D not certain. With 4 bases removed from V and 5 bases from J, the gap between germline ends came to 17 bases. The CDR3 is 15 amino acids. From germline, CDR1 is MNHEY and CDR2 SMNVEV (reference sequence). CDR3 in DNA: TGTGCCAGCAGTTGGGTCGTGGGGAATATTTATGGCTACACCTTC. The encoded protein is CASSWVVGNIYGYTF.

The chain links TRBV9 to TRBJ2-7, with 11 bases aligning to TRBD2. J was trimmed by 4 bases and V by 3 bases; bases with no gene match: 6. Germline CDR1 reads SGDLS; CDR2 reads YYNGEE. The CDR3 extends over 15 amino acids. The CDR3 DNA is TGTGCCAGCAGCGAAACCGGGACTAGCGGATACGAGCAGTACTTC. Its protein is CASSETGTSGYEQYF.

Notes on this clone: At the DNA level, this CDR3 is encoded by other sequences in the same sample as well. The rearrangement links TRBV5-6 to TRBJ2-1; D remains unclear. This CDR3 is 12 amino acids long. The V and J ends lost 0 bases and 7 bases respectively, with 5 bases between them. The germline CDR1 and CDR2 sequences are SGHDT and YYEEEE. The CDR3 nucleotides read TGTGCCAGCAGCTTGGCCCTGAATGAGCAGTTCTTC. Its protein is CASSLALNEQFF.

This chain uses TRBV28 with TRBJ2-7; TRBD1 is a possible D gene (6 bases). Germline V gene data show CDR1 as MDHEN and CDR2 as SYDVKM. V was clipped by 10 bases and J by 0 bases, with 13 bases between them. The CDR3 totals 13 residues. The CDR3 protein is CAIEGQFSYEQYF. The CDR3 region has the DNA TGTGCCATAGAAGGACAGTTCTCCTACGAGCAGTACTTC. Full variable domain (remainder filled in from reference TRBV28 and TRBJ2-7): DVKVTQSSRYLVKRTGEKVFLECVQDMDHENMFWYRQDPGLGLRLIYFSYDVKMKEKGDIPEGYSVSREKKERFSLILESASTNQTSMYLCAIEGQFSYEQYFGPGTRLTVT.